This TCR beta chain was obtained from a study of T-cell memory formation after mild COVID-19. Looking at the study overall: There were largely donor-specific TCR clusters. Study-level points and caveats: The CD4+ clones that contracted clustered mainly within CM and EM, and the CD8+ clones concentrated in EMRA. Nothing showed for sure that second-wave clones peaking on day 37 were SARS-CoV-2 specific. Cross-reactive memory seemingly joined, as some responding clones were found in pre-infection memory.

This clonotype occurred a few times. Its antigen is currently unknown. This CDR3 is built from 13 residues. With 0 bases removed from V and 4 bases from J, the gap between germline ends came to 5 bases. Germline lookup yields CDR1 SGDLS and CDR2 YYNGEE. TCRdb re-called the 5' RACE reads through MiXCR, storing one row per CDR3 protein. The profile shows hundreds of thousands of distinct CDR3 sequences, around a sixth of them singletons. Material for sequencing was PBMCs or a T cell subset sorted from them (not recorded which). The J gene is TRBJ1-5, the V gene TRBV9, with D unresolved. This TCR was recovered from a man younger than 35 who had mild COVID-19 (a few samples of this study predate the infection). Cell type and time point are not known. CDR3 in amino acids: CASSVDWNQPQHF. The CDR3, as DNA: TGTGCCAGCAGCGTAGATTGGAATCAGCCCCAGCATTTT.